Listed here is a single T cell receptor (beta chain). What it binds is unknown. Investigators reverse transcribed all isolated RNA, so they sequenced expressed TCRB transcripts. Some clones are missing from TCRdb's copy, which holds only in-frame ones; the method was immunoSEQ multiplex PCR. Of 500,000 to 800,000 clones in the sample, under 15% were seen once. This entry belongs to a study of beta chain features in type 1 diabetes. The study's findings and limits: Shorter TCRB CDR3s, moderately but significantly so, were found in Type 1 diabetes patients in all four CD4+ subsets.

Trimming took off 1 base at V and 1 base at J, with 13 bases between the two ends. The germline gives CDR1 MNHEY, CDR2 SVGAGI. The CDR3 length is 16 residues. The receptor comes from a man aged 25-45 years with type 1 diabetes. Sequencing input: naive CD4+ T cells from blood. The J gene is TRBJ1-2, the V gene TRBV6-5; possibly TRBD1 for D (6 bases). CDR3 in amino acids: CASSYFAPQGNYGYTF. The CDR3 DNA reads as TGTGCCAGCAGTTACTTCGCCCCACAGGGTAACTATGGCTACACCTTC.